Listed here is a single TCR beta chain. This specimen includes other DNA sequences encoding the same CDR3. The assay was immunoSEQ multiplex PCR, and TCRdb's table has in-frame clones only and misses some. The repertoire holds about 100,000 clones, roughly 87% seen once, with over 15% in the top ten. This record belongs to a study of control samples from healthy donors and cancer patients. Trimming cost V 2 bases and J 3 bases, with 20 bases left between them. The CDR3 has 17 residues. The sample comprised blood. This chain connects TRBV23-1 to TRBJ2-7; D is uncertain. TRBV23-1 is sorted into the ORF group, with uncertain function. The receptor was derived from a woman aged 45-59 years in good health. The CDR3 loop reads CASSQPDQPITGYEQYV. The CDR3 bases are TGCGCCAGCAGTCAACCAGACCAACCCATCACTGGCTACGAGCAGTACGTC.